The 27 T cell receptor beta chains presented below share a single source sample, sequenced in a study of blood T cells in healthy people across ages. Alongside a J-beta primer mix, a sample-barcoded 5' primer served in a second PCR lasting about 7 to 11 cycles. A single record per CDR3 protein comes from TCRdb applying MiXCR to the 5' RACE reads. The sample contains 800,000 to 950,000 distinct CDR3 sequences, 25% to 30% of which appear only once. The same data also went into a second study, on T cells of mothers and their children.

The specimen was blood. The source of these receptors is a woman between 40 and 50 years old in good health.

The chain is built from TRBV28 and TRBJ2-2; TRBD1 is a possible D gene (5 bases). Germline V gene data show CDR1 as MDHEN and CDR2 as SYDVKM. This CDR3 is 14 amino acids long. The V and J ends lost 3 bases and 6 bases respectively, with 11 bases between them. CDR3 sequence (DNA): TGTGCCAGCAGTTTTCGTAGGGGCGCCGGGGAGCTGTTTTTT. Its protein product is CASSFRRGAGELFF.

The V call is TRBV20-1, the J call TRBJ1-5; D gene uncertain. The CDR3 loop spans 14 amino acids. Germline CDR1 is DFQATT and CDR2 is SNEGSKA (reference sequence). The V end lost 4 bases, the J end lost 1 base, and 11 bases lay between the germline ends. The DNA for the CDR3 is TGCAGTGCTACCTGGCCCCGAAGCAATCAGCCCCAGCATTTT. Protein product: CSATWPRSNQPQHF.

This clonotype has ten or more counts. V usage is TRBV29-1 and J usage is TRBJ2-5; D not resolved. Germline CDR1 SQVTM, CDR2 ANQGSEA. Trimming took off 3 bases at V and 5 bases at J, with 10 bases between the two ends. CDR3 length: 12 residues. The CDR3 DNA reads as TGCAGCGTTGATGATGGCGGCGAGACCCAGTACTTC. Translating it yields CSVDDGGETQYF.

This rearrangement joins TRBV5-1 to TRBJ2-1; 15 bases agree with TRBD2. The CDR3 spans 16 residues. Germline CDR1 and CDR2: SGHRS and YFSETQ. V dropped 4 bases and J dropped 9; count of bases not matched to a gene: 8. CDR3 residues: CASSPGLAGGKGEQFF. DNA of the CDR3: TGCGCCAGCAGCCCGGGACTAGCGGGGGGTAAGGGTGAGCAGTTCTTC. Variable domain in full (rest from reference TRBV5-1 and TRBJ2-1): KAGVTQTPRYLIKTRGQQVTLSCSPISGHRSVSWYQQTPGQGLQFLFEYFSETQRNKGNFPGRFSGRQFSNSRSEMNVSTLELGDSALYLCASSPGLAGGKGEQFFGPGTRLTVL.

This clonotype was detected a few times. The CDR3 here is CAIDPGEAGNQPQHF. In DNA, the CDR3 is TGTGCCATCGACCCGGGTGAAGCTGGCAATCAGCCCCAGCATTTT. The J gene is TRBJ1-5, the V gene TRBV15; D uncertain. From germline, CDR1 is LNHNV and CDR2 YYDKDF (reference sequence). V shed 10 bases and J shed 2 bases, with 18 bases lying between them. There are 15 residues in the CDR3. Looking up the rest from reference TRBV15 and TRBJ1-5 gives the full variable domain: DAMVIQNPRYQVTQFGKPVTLSCSQTLNHNVMYWYQQKSSQAPKLLFHYYDKDFNNEADTPDNFQSRRPNTSFCFLDIRSPGLGDTAMYLCAIDPGEAGNQPQHFGDGTRLSIL.

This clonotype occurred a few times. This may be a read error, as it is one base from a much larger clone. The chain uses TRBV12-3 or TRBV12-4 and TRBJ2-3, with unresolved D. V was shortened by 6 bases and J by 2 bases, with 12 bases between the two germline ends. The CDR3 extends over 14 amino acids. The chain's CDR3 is CASRTNSYTDTQYF. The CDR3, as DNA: TGTGCCAGCAGGACCAACTCCTACACAGATACGCAGTATTTT.

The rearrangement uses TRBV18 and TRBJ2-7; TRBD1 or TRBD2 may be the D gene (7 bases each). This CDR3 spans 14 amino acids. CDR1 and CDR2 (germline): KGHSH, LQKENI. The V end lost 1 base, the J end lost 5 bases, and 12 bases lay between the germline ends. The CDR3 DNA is TGTGCCAGCTCACCACTTCCAGGGGGGGACGAGCAGTACTTC. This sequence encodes CASSPLPGGDEQYF.

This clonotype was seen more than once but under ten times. This chain's CDR3 is CASRSGTGVYGYTF. In DNA form, the CDR3 reads TGCGCCAGCAGGTCCGGGACAGGGGTCTATGGCTACACCTTC. The chain joins TRBV5-1 to TRBJ1-2; TRBD1 aligns across 10 bases. V was pared by 5 bases and J by 4 bases, with 5 bases of the junction left unmatched. This CDR3 has 14 amino acids. The germline gives CDR1 SGHRS, CDR2 YFSETQ.

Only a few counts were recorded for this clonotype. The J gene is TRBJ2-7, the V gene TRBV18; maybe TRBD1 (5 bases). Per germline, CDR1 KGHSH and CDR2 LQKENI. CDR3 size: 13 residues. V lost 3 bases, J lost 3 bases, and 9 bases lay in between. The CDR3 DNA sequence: TGTGCCAGCTCACCGTCAGGGAACTACGAGCAGTACTTC. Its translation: CASSPSGNYEQYF.

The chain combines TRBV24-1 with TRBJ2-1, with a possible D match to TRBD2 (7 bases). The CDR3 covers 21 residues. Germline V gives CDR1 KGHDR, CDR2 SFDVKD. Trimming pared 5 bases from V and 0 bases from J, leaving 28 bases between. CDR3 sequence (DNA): TGTGCCACCAGTGGCCCGACGATTTCGAGGGGGGGCCAAAGCTCCTACAATGAGCAGTTCTTC. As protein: CATSGPTISRGGQSSYNEQFF.

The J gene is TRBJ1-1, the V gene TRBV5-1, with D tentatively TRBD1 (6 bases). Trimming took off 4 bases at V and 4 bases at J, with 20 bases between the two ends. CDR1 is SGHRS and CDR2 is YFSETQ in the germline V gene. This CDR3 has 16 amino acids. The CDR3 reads CASSRVGGLQRTEAFF. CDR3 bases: TGCGCCAGCAGCCGAGTCGGGGGCTTACAACGCACTGAAGCTTTCTTT. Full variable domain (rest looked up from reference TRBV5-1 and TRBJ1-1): KAGVTQTPRYLIKTRGQQVTLSCSPISGHRSVSWYQQTPGQGLQFLFEYFSETQRNKGNFPGRFSGRQFSNSRSEMNVSTLELGDSALYLCASSRVGGLQRTEAFFGQGTRLTVV.

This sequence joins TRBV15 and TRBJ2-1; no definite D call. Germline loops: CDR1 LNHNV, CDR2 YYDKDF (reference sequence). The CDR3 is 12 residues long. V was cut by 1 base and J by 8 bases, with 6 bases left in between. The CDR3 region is CATSRGAYEQFF. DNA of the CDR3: TGTGCCACCAGCAGAGGAGCGTATGAGCAGTTCTTC.

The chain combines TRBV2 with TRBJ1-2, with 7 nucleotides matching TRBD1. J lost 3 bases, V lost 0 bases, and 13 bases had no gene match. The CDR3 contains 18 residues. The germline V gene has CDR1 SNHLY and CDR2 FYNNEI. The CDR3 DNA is TGTGCCAGCAGTGAAGCGCTTCATCGAGGGCAGGGGGACTATGGCTACACCTTC. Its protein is CASSEALHRGQGDYGYTF.

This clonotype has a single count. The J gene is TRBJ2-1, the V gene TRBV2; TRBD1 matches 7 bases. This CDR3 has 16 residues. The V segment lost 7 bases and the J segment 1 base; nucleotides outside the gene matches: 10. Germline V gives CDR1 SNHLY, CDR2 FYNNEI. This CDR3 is CASTPWVRGSYNEQFF. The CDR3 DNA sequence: TGTGCCAGCACCCCTTGGGTCAGGGGGTCCTACAATGAGCAGTTCTTC.

DNA for the CDR3: TGTGCCAGCAGTTTGACTTATAATGAAAAACTGTTTTTT. Translation: CASSLTYNEKLFF. The chain employs TRBV12-3 or TRBV12-4 and TRBJ1-4, with unresolved D. CDR3 size: 13 residues. V was trimmed by 3 bases and J by 4 bases, leaving 6 bases between them.

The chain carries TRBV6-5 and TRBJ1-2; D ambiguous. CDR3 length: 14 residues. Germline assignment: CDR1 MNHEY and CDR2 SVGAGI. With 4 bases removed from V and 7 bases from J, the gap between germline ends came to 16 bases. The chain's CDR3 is CASSSSMAWGGYTF. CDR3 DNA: TGTGCCAGCAGTTCAAGTATGGCCTGGGGTGGCTACACCTTC.

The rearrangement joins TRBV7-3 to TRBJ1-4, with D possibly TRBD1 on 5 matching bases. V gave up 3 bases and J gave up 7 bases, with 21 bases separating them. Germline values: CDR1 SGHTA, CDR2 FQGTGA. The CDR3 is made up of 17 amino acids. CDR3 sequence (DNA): TGTGCCAGCAGCTTGGGCTACGGCGGGGGAGAGGGTGAAAAACTGTTTTTT. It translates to CASSLGYGGGEGEKLFF.

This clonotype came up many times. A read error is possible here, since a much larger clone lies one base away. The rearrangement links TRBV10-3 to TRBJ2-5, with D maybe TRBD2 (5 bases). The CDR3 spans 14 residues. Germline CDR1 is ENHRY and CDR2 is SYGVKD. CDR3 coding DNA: TGTGCCATCAGGGAGTCGGGGAACCAAGAGACCCAGTACTTC. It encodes CAIRESGNQETQYF.

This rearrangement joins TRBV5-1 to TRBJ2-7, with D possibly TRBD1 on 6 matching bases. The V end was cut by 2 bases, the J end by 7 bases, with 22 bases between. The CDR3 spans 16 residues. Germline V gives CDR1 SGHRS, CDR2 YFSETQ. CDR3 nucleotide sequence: TGCGCCAGCAGCTTCCCCAGGGGAAAGGGCCTACGAGAGCAGTACTTC. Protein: CASSFPRGKGLREQYF.

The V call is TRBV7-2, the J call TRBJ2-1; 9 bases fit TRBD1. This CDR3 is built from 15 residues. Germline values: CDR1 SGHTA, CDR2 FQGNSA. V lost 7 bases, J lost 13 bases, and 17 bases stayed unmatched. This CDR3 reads CASTLVWGQGETQFF. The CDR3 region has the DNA TGTGCCAGCACCCTAGTTTGGGGACAGGGAGAGACCCAGTTCTTC. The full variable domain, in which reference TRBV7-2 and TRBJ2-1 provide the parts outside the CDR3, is GAGVSQSPSNKVTEKGKDVELRCDPISGHTALYWYRQSLGQGLEFLIYFQGNSAPDKSGLPSDRFSAERTGGSVSTLTIQRTQQEDSAVYLCASTLVWGQGETQFFGPGTRLTVL.

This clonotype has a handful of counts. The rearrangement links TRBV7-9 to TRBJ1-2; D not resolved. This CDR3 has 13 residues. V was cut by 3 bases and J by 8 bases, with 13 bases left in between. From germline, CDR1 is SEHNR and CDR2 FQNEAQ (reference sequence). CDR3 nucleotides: TGTGCCAGCAGCTTGTTAGAGGGCGCCGGCTACACCTTC. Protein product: CASSLLEGAGYTF.

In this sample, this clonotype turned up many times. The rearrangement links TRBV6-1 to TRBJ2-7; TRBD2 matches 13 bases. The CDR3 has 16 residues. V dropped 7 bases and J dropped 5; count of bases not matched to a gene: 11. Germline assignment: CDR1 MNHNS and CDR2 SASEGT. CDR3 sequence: CASTLRLAGGIDEQYF. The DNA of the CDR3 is TGTGCCAGCACCCTGAGACTAGCGGGGGGTATTGACGAGCAGTACTTC.

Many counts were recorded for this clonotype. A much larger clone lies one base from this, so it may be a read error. This CDR3 is CASSLRLRVGQYF. CDR3 in DNA: TGTGCCAGCAGTTTACGTCTGCGGGTTGGGCAGTACTTC. The chain links TRBV12-3 or TRBV12-4 to TRBJ2-7, with a weak D call TRBD2 (5 bases). The CDR3 runs 13 residues. V was trimmed by 2 bases and J by 9 bases, leaving 14 bases between them.

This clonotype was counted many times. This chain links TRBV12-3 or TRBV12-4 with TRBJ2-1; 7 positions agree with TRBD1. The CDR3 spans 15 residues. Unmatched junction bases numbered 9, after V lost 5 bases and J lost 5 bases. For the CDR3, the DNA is TGTGCCAGCAGTGAGACCGGGACAGTTCACAATGAGCAGTTCTTC. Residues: CASSETGTVHNEQFF.

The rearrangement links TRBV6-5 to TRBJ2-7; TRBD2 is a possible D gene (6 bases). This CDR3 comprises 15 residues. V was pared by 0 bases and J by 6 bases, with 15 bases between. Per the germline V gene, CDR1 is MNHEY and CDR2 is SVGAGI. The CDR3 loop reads CASSYSRAGGLEQYF. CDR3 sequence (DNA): TGTGCCAGCAGTTACTCGAGGGCTGGAGGGCTCGAGCAGTACTTC.

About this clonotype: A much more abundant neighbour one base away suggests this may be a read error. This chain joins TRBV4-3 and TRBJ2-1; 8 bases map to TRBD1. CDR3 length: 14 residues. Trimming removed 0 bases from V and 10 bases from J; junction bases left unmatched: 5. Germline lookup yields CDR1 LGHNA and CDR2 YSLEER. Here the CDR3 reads CASSQELDRAEQFF. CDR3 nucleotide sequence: TGCGCCAGCAGCCAAGAACTGGACAGGGCCGAGCAGTTCTTC.

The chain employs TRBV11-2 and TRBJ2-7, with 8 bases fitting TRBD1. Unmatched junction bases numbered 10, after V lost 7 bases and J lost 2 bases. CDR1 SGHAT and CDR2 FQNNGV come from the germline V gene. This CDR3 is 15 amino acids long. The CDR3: CASNSGQGRPYEQYF. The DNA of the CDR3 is TGTGCCAGCAACTCTGGACAGGGACGCCCCTACGAGCAGTACTTC.